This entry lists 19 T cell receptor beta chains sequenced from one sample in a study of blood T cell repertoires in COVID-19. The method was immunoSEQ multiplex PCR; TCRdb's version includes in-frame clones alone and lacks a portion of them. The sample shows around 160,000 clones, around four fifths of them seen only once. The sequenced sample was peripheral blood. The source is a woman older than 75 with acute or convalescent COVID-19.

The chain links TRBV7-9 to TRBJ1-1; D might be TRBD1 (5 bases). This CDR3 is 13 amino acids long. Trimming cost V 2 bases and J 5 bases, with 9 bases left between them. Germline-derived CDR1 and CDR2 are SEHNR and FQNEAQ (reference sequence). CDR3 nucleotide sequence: TGTGCCAGCAGCTTATCGGGGGTTACTGAAGCTTTCTTT. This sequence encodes CASSLSGVTEAFF.

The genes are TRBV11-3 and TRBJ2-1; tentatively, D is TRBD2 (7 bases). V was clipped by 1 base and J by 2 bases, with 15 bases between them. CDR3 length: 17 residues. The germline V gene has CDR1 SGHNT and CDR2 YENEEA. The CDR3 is CASSLGGGGAAYNEQFF. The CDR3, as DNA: TGTGCCAGCAGCTTAGGTGGTGGGGGGGCCGCCTACAATGAGCAGTTCTTC.

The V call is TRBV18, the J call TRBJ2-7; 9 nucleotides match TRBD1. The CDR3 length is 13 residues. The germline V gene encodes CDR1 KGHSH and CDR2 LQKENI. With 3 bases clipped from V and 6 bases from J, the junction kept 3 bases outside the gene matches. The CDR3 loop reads CASSPGQGVEQYF. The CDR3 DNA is TGTGCCAGCTCACCGGGACAGGGTGTCGAGCAGTACTTC.

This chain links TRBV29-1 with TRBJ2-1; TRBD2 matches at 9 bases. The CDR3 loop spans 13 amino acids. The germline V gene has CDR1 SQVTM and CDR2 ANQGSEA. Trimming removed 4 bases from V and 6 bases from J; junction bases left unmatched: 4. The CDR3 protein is CSVGGGAVNEQFF. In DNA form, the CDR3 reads TGCAGCGTTGGCGGGGGGGCCGTCAATGAGCAGTTCTTC.

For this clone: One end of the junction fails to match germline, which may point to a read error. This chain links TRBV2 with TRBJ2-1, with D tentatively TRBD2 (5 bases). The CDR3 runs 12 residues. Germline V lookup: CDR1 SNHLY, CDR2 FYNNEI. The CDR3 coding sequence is TGTGCCAGCAGTAGTGGGAAGATCGGGAAAATCTTC. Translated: CASSSGKIGKIF.

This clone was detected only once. The CDR3 DNA is TGTGCCAGCAGTTACGGGGGCGCAGGGGAAAAACTGTTTTTT. This translates into CASSYGGAGEKLFF. The chain carries TRBV6-5 and TRBJ1-4; D is possibly TRBD1 (6 bases). Trimming took 2 bases from V and 8 from J, leaving 12 bases between them. CDR1 MNHEY and CDR2 SVGAGI come from the germline V gene. The CDR3 extends over 14 amino acids.

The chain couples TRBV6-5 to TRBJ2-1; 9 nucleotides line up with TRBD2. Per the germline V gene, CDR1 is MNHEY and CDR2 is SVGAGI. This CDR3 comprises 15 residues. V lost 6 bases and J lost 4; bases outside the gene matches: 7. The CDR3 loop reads CASSPLAGTYNEQFF. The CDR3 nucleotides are TGTGCCAGCAGCCCCCTAGCGGGGACGTACAATGAGCAGTTCTTC.

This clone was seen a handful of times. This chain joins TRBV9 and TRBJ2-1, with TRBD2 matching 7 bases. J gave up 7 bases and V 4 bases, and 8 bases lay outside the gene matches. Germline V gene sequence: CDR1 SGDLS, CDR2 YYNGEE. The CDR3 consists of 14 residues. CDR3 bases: TGTGCCAGCAGCACGCACCAACTAGCGAATGAGCAGTTCTTC. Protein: CASSTHQLANEQFF.

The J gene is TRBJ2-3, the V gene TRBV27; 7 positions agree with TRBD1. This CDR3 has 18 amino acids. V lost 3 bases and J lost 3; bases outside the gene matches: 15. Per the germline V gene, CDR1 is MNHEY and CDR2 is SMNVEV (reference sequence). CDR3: CASSFLPLTGSRTDTQYF. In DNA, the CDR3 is TGTGCCAGCAGTTTCCTACCTCTGACAGGGTCGCGGACAGATACGCAGTATTTT.

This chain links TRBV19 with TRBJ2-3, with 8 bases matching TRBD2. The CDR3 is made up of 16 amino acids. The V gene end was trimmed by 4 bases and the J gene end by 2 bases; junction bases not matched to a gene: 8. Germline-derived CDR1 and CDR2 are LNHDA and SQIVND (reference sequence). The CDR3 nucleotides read TGTGCCAGTAGTAACGGGGGGGGCCGATCCACAGATACGCAGTATTTT. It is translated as CASSNGGGRSTDTQYF.

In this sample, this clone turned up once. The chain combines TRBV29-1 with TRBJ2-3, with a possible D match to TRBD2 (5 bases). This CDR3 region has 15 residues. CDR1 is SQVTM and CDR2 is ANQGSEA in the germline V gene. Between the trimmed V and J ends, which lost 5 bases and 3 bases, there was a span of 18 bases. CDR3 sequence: CSVTRTGMGTDTQYF. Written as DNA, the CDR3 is TGCAGCGTTACCCGGACCGGGATGGGTACAGATACGCAGTATTTT.

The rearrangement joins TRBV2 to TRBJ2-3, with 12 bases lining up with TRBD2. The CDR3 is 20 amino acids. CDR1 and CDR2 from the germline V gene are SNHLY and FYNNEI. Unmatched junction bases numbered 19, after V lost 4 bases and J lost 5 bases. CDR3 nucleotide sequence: TGTGCCAGCAGTGTTTGGCCTAATGTTCTAGCGGGGGGGTGGAAAGATACGCAGTATTTT. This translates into CASSVWPNVLAGGWKDTQYF.

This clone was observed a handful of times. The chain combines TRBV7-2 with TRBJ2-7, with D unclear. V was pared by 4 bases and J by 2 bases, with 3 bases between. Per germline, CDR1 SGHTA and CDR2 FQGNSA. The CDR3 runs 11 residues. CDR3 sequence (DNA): TGTGCCAGCAGCTCAGCCTACGAGCAGTACTTC. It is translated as CASSSAYEQYF.

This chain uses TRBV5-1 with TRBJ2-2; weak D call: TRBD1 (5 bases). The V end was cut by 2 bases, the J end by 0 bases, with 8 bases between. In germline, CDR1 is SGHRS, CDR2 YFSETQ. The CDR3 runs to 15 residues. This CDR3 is CASSFVGANTGELFF. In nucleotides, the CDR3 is TGCGCCAGCAGCTTTGTAGGGGCGAACACCGGGGAGCTGTTTTTT.

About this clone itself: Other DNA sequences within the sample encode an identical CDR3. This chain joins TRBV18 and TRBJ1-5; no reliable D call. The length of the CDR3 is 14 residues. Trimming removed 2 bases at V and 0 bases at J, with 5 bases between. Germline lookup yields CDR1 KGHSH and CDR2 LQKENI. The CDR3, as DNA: TGTGCCAGCTCACCAGCAGGTAGCAATCAGCCCCAGCATTTT. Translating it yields CASSPAGSNQPQHF.

CDR3 in amino acids: CASSEHGRDEKLFF. In DNA, the CDR3 is TGTGCCAGCAGTGAACATGGGAGGGATGAAAAACTGTTTTTT. The chain combines TRBV6-1 with TRBJ1-4; no clear D. CDR3 length equals 14 residues. Germline CDR1 reads MNHNS; CDR2 reads SASEGT. Deletions cut 2 bases from V and 6 bases from J, with 10 bases between.

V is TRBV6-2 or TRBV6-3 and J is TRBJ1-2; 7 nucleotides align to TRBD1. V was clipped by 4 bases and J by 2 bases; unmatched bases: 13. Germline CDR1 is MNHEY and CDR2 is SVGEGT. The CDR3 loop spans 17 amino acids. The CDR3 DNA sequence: TGTGCCAGCAGTTCTACAACCCCCCGACAGGGCAACTATGGCTACACCTTC. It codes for CASSSTTPRQGNYGYTF.

The CDR3 region is CASSLSGIQTGGSKTQYF. In DNA form, the CDR3 reads TGTGCCAGCAGCTTATCGGGAATACAGACAGGGGGCTCGAAGACCCAGTACTTC. V and J are TRBV7-9 and TRBJ2-5; 10 nucleotides agree with TRBD1. Trimming cost V 2 bases and J 6 bases; bases outside gene matches: 15. The CDR3 is 18 amino acids. The germline CDR1 and CDR2 sequences are SEHNR and FQNEAQ (reference sequence). The variable domain in full, with the rest retrieved from reference TRBV7-9 and TRBJ2-5, is DTGVSQNPRHKITKRGQNVTFRCDPISEHNRLYWYRQTLGQGPEFLTYFQNEAQLEKSRLLSDRFSAERPKGSFSTLEIQRTEQGDSAMYLCASSLSGIQTGGSKTQYFGPGTRLLVL.

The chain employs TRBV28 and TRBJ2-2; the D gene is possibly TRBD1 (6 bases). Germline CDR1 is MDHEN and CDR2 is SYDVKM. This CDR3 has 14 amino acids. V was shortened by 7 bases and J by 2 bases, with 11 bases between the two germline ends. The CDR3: CASTPDSNTGELFF. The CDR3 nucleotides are TGTGCCAGCACCCCGGACAGTAACACCGGGGAGCTGTTTTTT.